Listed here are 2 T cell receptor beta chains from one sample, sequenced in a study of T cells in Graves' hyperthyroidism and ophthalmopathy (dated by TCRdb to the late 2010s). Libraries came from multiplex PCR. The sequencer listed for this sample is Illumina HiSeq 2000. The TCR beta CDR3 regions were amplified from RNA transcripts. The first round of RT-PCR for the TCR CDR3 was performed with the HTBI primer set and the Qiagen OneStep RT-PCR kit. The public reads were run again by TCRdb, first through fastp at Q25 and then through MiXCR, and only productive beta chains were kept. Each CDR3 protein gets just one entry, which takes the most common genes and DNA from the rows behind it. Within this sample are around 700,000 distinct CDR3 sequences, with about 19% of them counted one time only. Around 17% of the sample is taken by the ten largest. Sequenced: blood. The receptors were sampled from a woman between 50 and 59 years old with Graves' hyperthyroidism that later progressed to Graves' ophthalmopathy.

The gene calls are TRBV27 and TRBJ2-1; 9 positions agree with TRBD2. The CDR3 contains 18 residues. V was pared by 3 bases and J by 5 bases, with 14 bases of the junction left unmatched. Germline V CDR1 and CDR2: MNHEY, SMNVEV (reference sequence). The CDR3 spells CASSLVFPSSGTHNEQFF. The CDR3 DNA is TGTGCCAGCAGTTTGGTCTTCCCCTCTAGCGGGACTCACAATGAGCAGTTCTTC.

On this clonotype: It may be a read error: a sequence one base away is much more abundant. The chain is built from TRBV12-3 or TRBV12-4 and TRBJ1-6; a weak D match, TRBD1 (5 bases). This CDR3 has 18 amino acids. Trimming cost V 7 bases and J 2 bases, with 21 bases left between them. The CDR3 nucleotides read TGTGCCAGCACCCGTAAGACAGTAGCTAGCACCTATAATTCACCCCTCCACTTT. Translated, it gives CASTRKTVASTYNSPLHF.